This entry lists 31 T cell receptor beta chains sequenced from one sample in a study of graft-versus-host responses after intestinal transplantation. Assay used: immunoSEQ multiplex PCR; TCRdb lists only in-frame clones, some missing. The sample has tens of thousands of clones, about 91% seen once. This sample comprised PBMCs, obtained roughly 64 days after intestinal transplantation. These receptors all stem from a human patient who received an intestinal transplant, so some T cells may come from the graft donor.

About this clone itself: The same CDR3 can be traced to other DNA sequences in this sample. The chain combines TRBV7-8 with TRBJ2-3, with 8 bases fitting TRBD1. The V segment lost 3 bases and the J segment 1 base; nucleotides outside the gene matches: 0. Per the germline V gene, CDR1 is SGHVS and CDR2 is FQNEAQ. The CDR3 extends over 14 amino acids. CDR3 residues: CASSLDRGTDTQYF. Written as DNA, the CDR3 is TGTGCCAGCAGCTTGGACAGGGGCACAGATACGCAGTATTTT.

The chain couples TRBV5-5 to TRBJ2-1; D not resolved. Germline V gene sequence: CDR1 SGHKS, CDR2 YYEKEE (reference sequence). This CDR3 is 15 amino acids long. V lost 4 bases and J 14 bases, leaving 25 bases between the germline ends. The CDR3 DNA is TGTGCCAGCAGCCCGGAGTTGACCGGGCCTCTCCTCAAGTTCTTC. Its protein is CASSPELTGPLLKFF. Variable domain in full (rest from reference TRBV5-5 and TRBJ2-1): DAGVTQSPTHLIKTRGQQVTLRCSPISGHKSVSWYQQVLGQGPQFIFQYYEKEERGRGNFPDRFSARQFPNYSSELNVNALLLGDSALYLCASSPELTGPLLKFFGPGTRLTVL.

The V call is TRBV4-3, the J call TRBJ2-2, with D possibly matching TRBD2 (6 bases). Trimming removed 0 bases at V and 5 bases at J, with 13 bases between. Germline-derived CDR1 and CDR2 are LGHNA and YSLEER. The length of the CDR3 is 16 residues. The chain's CDR3 is CASSQDRRVWTGELFF. DNA for the CDR3: TGCGCCAGCAGCCAAGATAGGAGGGTGTGGACCGGGGAGCTGTTTTTT.

The chain has TRBV7-2 and TRBJ1-2, with D unresolved. V was shortened by 3 bases and J by 6 bases, with 11 bases between the two germline ends. The CDR3 has 13 residues. Germline CDR1 SGHTA, CDR2 FQGNSA. The CDR3 protein is CASSFRLGNGYTF. The DNA of the CDR3 is TGTGCCAGCAGCTTCCGTCTGGGGAATGGCTACACCTTC.

As to this clone: Distinct nucleotide sequences in the sample also encode this CDR3. This chain links TRBV19 with TRBJ1-2; 9 positions agree with TRBD1. The CDR3 is made up of 15 amino acids. Looked up from germline, CDR1 is LNHDA and CDR2 is SQIVND (reference sequence). The J segment lost 5 bases and the V segment lost 5 bases, leaving 9 bases of the junction unmatched. The CDR3 spells CASSLQGARGYGYTF. For the CDR3, the DNA is TGTGCCAGTAGTTTACAGGGGGCTCGGGGGTATGGCTACACCTTC.

The chain recombines TRBV5-1 with TRBJ1-1; 10 bases are shared with TRBD1. The V gene's germline CDR1 is SGHRS and CDR2 YFSETQ. After removal of 3 bases from V and 11 bases from J, the junction contained 25 bases not matched to a gene. The CDR3 spans 19 residues. CDR3 in amino acids: CASSSGIDRGRKLRKEAFF. CDR3 in DNA: TGCGCCAGCAGCTCGGGAATTGACAGGGGGCGAAAGCTAAGGAAAGAGGCTTTCTTT.

There are a few counts of this clone. This chain uses TRBV4-1 with TRBJ1-1; D not certain. Germline CDR1 MGHRA, CDR2 YSYEKL. The CDR3 extends over 12 amino acids. The ends were cut back, 0 bases at V and 9 bases at J, with 8 bases in the middle. CDR3 in DNA: TGCGCCAGCAGCCAAGATGGAGAAAAAGCTTTCTTT. Translation gives CASSQDGEKAFF.

The CDR3 is CASSPGAGGYGYTF. The CDR3 DNA sequence: TGCGCCAGCAGCCCGGGTGCAGGGGGCTATGGCTACACCTTC. The chain combines TRBV5-1 with TRBJ1-2; TRBD1 matches at 7 bases. This CDR3 spans 14 amino acids. Unmatched junction bases numbered 7, after V lost 4 bases and J lost 4 bases. Germline CDR1 SGHRS, CDR2 YFSETQ.

The chain joins TRBV27 to TRBJ2-1; tentatively, D is TRBD1 (6 bases). Trimming cost V 10 bases and J 7 bases, with 20 bases left between them. Germline V gene lookup returns CDR1 MNHEY and CDR2 SMNVEV (reference sequence). CDR3 size: 14 residues. The CDR3 region is CATAWAGDKNEQFF. DNA for the CDR3: TGTGCCACCGCGTGGGCAGGGGACAAGAATGAGCAGTTCTTC.

The rearrangement uses TRBV6-5 and TRBJ1-2; 7 positions match TRBD1. CDR1 and CDR2 (germline): MNHEY, SVGAGI. The V and J ends lost 2 bases and 2 bases, in that order; junction bases with no gene match: 5. CDR3 length: 15 residues. This CDR3 is CASSYEIQGNYGYTF. The DNA of the CDR3 is TGTGCCAGCAGTTACGAGATACAGGGGAACTATGGCTACACCTTC.

The genes are TRBV9 and TRBJ1-1; 11 bases are a match to TRBD1. CDR1 SGDLS and CDR2 YYNGEE come from the germline V gene. The V segment lost 3 bases and the J segment 6 bases; nucleotides outside the gene matches: 10. The CDR3 is 16 amino acids. CDR3 nucleotide sequence: TGTGCCAGCAGCGCGAGCCCGGACAGGGGGCCCCCTGAAGCTTTCTTT. It translates to CASSASPDRGPPEAFF.

In DNA, the CDR3 is TGCGCCAGCAGCCAAGATCCCGGCGGGGAGCTGTTTTTT. Amino acid sequence: CASSQDPGGELFF. The V call is TRBV4-3, the J call TRBJ2-2; D is undetermined. The V end lost 0 bases, the J end lost 7 bases, and 6 bases lay between the germline ends. CDR1 is LGHNA, CDR2 YSLEER, per germline. This CDR3 has 13 residues.

The chain links TRBV4-3 to TRBJ2-7; 8 bases map to TRBD2. Trimming took 3 bases from V and 2 from J; bases not matched to a gene: 6. CDR1 LGHNA and CDR2 YSLEER come from the germline V gene. The CDR3 consists of 15 residues. The DNA of the CDR3 is TGCGCCAGCAGCCAGGCTCGGGGGGGCCCCTACGAGCAGTACTTC. Protein sequence: CASSQARGGPYEQYF.

This clone was detected a few times. The rearrangement uses TRBV6-8 and TRBJ1-1; TRBD1 agrees at 8 bases. J was trimmed by 5 bases and V by 2 bases; bases with no gene match: 4. In germline, CDR1 is MNHGY, CDR2 SAAAGT. This CDR3 spans 14 amino acids. The CDR3 reads CASSYRDRRTEAFF. The CDR3 region has the DNA TGTGCCAGCAGTTACCGGGACAGGAGAACTGAAGCTTTCTTT.

The V and J genes are TRBV27 and TRBJ2-3, with TRBD2 matching over 8 bases. Germline CDR1 reads MNHEY; CDR2 reads SMNVEV (reference sequence). The CDR3 sequence is 17 residues long. V lost 2 bases, J lost 7 bases, and 14 bases stayed unmatched. The CDR3 DNA is TGTGCCAGCAGTTTACGGGCCGTGACCGGGAGGGAGCATACGCAGTATTTT. As protein: CASSLRAVTGREHTQYF.

The chain joins TRBV2 to TRBJ2-7; TRBD2 aligns across 10 bases. V was clipped by 6 bases and J by 5 bases; unmatched bases: 1. Germline CDR1 reads SNHLY; CDR2 reads FYNNEI. This CDR3 contains 12 residues. The CDR3 spells CASRLAGDEQYF. For the CDR3, the DNA is TGTGCCAGCAGGCTAGCGGGAGACGAGCAGTACTTC. The whole variable domain, remainder taken from reference TRBV2 and TRBJ2-7, is EPEVTQTPSHQVTQMGQEVILRCVPISNHLYFYWYRQILGQKVEFLVSFYNNEISEKSEIFDDQFSVERPDGSNFTLKIRSTKLEDSAMYFCASRLAGDEQYFGPGTRLTVT.

The rearrangement uses TRBV4-3 and TRBJ2-3; either TRBD1 or TRBD2 may fit D (5 bases each). Trimming cost V 0 bases and J 9 bases, with 19 bases left between them. This CDR3 is 16 amino acids long. Germline V CDR1 and CDR2: LGHNA, YSLEER. The CDR3 DNA reads as TGCGCCAGCAGCCAAGATCGGAGCCTAGCCGCAGGGACGCAGTATTTT. It is translated as CASSQDRSLAAGTQYF.

This clone was detected only once. J is TRBJ2-2 and V is TRBV4-2, with 12 bases identical to TRBD2. The CDR3 has 18 residues. V gave up 0 bases and J gave up 4 bases; unmatched junction bases: 6. The germline V gene encodes CDR1 LGHNA and CDR2 YNFKEQ. In nucleotides, the CDR3 is TGTGCCAGCAGCCAAGACCCTAGCGGGGGGGCATCCACCGGGGAGCTGTTTTTT. Amino acid sequence: CASSQDPSGGASTGELFF.

This clone was detected only once. The V call is TRBV7-9, the J call TRBJ2-3; 10 positions agree with TRBD2. The germline gives CDR1 SEHNR, CDR2 FQNEAQ (reference sequence). Germline trimming cut 4 bases from V and 6 bases from J; bases unmatched to any gene: 7. The CDR3 extends over 15 amino acids. CDR3 loop: CASSYERGGPDTQYF. CDR3 bases: TGTGCCAGCAGCTACGAGCGGGGGGGCCCGGATACGCAGTATTTT.

The gene calls are TRBV4-1 and TRBJ2-7; D is undetermined. V was cut by 4 bases and J by 1 base, with 20 bases left in between. Germline values: CDR1 MGHRA, CDR2 YSYEKL. This CDR3 has 17 amino acids. In DNA form, the CDR3 reads TGCGCCAGCAGCCTGTTCGGCCCGGGCAGCCTATCCTACGAGCAGTACTTC. Translating gives CASSLFGPGSLSYEQYF.

This sequence joins TRBV7-2 and TRBJ2-3; D possibly corresponds to TRBD2 (7 bases). This CDR3 is 15 amino acids long. V was cut by 6 bases and J by 5 bases, with 18 bases left in between. Per germline, CDR1 SGHTA and CDR2 FQGNSA. In DNA, the CDR3 is TGTGCCAGCAGTAGTGCCGGCGGGGGCAGAGATACGCAGTATTTT. Its protein is CASSSAGGGRDTQYF.

This chain uses TRBV7-2 with TRBJ1-2; D is uncertain. Looked up from germline, CDR1 is SGHTA and CDR2 is FQGNSA. The CDR3 extends over 16 amino acids. Trimming shortened V by 4 bases and J by 4 bases, and 19 bases separated the two germline ends. This CDR3 is CASSSIPGSSGYGYTF. The CDR3 nucleotides are TGTGCCAGCAGCTCAATTCCCGGATCCAGTGGCTATGGCTACACCTTC. The entire variable domain, with the rest obtained from reference TRBV7-2 and TRBJ1-2, is as follows: GAGVSQSPSNKVTEKGKDVELRCDPISGHTALYWYRQSLGQGLEFLIYFQGNSAPDKSGLPSDRFSAERTGGSVSTLTIQRTQQEDSAVYLCASSSIPGSSGYGYTFGSGTRLTVV.

Worth noting for this clone: The sample has other DNA sequences that encode this CDR3 too. This chain uses TRBV27 with TRBJ2-5; D uncertain. In germline, CDR1 is MNHEY, CDR2 SMNVEV (reference sequence). The CDR3 has 15 residues. The V end lost 4 bases, the J end lost 4 bases, and 16 bases lay between the germline ends. The CDR3 nucleotides read TGTGCCAGCAGTTACCACTTTCGGGTCGGAGAGACCCAGTACTTC. Its translation is CASSYHFRVGETQYF.

The chain's CDR3 is CASSQDRGEAFF. The DNA for the CDR3 is TGCGCCAGCAGCCAAGATAGGGGTGAAGCTTTCTTT. The rearrangement uses TRBV4-1 and TRBJ1-1, with TRBD1 as a possible D gene (5 bases). This CDR3 contains 12 residues. Germline CDR1 reads MGHRA; CDR2 reads YSYEKL. Trimming took off 0 bases at V and 7 bases at J, with 6 bases between the two ends.

V and J are TRBV5-6 and TRBJ1-1; D unclear. In germline, CDR1 is SGHDT, CDR2 YYEEEE. Trimming shortened V by 1 base and J by 2 bases, and 15 bases separated the two germline ends. The CDR3 spans 16 residues. As DNA, the CDR3 is TGTGCCAGCAGCTTGTTTGGGAACTTGGGAAACACTGAAGCTTTCTTT. Its protein is CASSLFGNLGNTEAFF.

V usage is TRBV4-3 and J usage is TRBJ2-1; D not resolved. Germline V gives CDR1 LGHNA, CDR2 YSLEER. V lost 4 bases, J lost 9 bases, and 13 bases lay in between. The CDR3 is 13 residues long. This chain's CDR3 is CASSLGRIGEQFF. The CDR3 DNA is TGCGCCAGCAGCCTAGGACGTATTGGTGAGCAGTTCTTC.

The table lists this clone with a few counts. J is TRBJ2-1 and V is TRBV28; 10 bases align to TRBD1. CDR3 size: 15 residues. Germline loops: CDR1 MDHEN, CDR2 SYDVKM. V was clipped by 8 bases and J by 2 bases; unmatched bases: 6. The CDR3 loop reads CASEEGQGTYNEQFF. For the CDR3, the DNA is TGTGCCAGCGAAGAGGGACAGGGGACCTACAATGAGCAGTTCTTC.

The gene calls are TRBV7-9 and TRBJ2-1; no clear D gene. Deletions cut 0 bases from V and 5 bases from J, with 8 bases between. Per germline, CDR1 SEHNR and CDR2 FQNEAQ (reference sequence). The CDR3 is 14 residues long. CDR3 residues: CASSLAGGNNEQFF. As DNA, the CDR3 is TGTGCCAGCAGCTTAGCCGGCGGAAACAATGAGCAGTTCTTC. The whole variable domain, filled in from reference TRBV7-9 and TRBJ2-1, reads DTGVSQNPRHKITKRGQNVTFRCDPISEHNRLYWYRQTLGQGPEFLTYFQNEAQLEKSRLLSDRFSAERPKGSFSTLEIQRTEQGDSAMYLCASSLAGGNNEQFFGPGTRLTVL.

The V and J genes are TRBV5-1 and TRBJ2-7, with D hard to call. The CDR3 runs 12 residues. The germline V and J ends were trimmed by 2 bases and 7 bases, with 10 bases remaining between them. Germline CDR1 SGHRS, CDR2 YFSETQ. CDR3 nucleotides: TGCGCCAGCAGCTTCAAGGGTGAGGAGCAGTACTTC. This translates into CASSFKGEEQYF.

The rearrangement uses TRBV5-6 and TRBJ1-3; D possibly corresponds to TRBD1 (6 bases). Germline loops: CDR1 SGHDT, CDR2 YYEEEE. The CDR3 has 15 amino acids. The V end lost 4 bases, the J end lost 0 bases, and 11 bases lay between the germline ends. CDR3 nucleotides: TGTGCCAGCAGCCCCGGACAGCGCTCTGGAAACACCATATATTTT. It translates to CASSPGQRSGNTIYF. The whole variable domain, filled in from reference TRBV5-6 and TRBJ1-3, reads DAGVTQSPTHLIKTRGQQVTLRCSPKSGHDTVSWYQQALGQGPQFIFQYYEEEERQRGNFPDRFSGHQFPNYSSELNVNALLLGDSALYLCASSPGQRSGNTIYFGEGSWLTVV.

The chain links TRBV6-1 to TRBJ2-7; 9 positions agree with TRBD1. The CDR3 contains 13 residues. J lost 3 bases, V lost 6 bases, and 3 bases had no gene match. Per the germline V gene, CDR1 is MNHNS and CDR2 is SASEGT. The CDR3 here is CASSWTGVYEQYF. CDR3 DNA: TGTGCCAGCAGCTGGACAGGGGTCTACGAGCAGTACTTC.